This TCR beta chain came from a study of type 1 and type 2 diabetes patients. The wider study: From PBMCs, CD4+ and CD8+ T cells were isolated by magnetic microbeads. Whole-study results and caveats: Age and gender were not matched between study groups.

Amplification started from genomic DNA. Amplification of the beta chain CDR3 used 30 forward and 13 reverse multiplex primers. One entry per CDR3 protein results from TCRdb running MiXCR on the multiplex PCR reads. The sample has 250,000 or so distinct CDR3 sequences, roughly 44% seen once. Regarding this clonotype: Its antigen is currently unknown.

Germline CDR1 and CDR2: GTSNPN and SVGIG (reference sequence). The V segment lost 6 bases and the J segment 9 bases; nucleotides outside the gene matches: 9. This CDR3 contains 14 residues. All diabetic donors were classified as either type 1 or type 2 diabetes. The chain employs TRBV30 and TRBJ1-6; TRBD1 agrees at 9 bases. The source of this sequence is a man aged 18-30 years with type 2 diabetes. Source material: peripheral blood mononuclear cells (PBMCs). CDR3 nucleotide sequence: TGTGCCTGCTACCGGACAGGGGTGGGTTCACCCCTCCACTTT. Its translation: CACYRTGVGSPLHF.